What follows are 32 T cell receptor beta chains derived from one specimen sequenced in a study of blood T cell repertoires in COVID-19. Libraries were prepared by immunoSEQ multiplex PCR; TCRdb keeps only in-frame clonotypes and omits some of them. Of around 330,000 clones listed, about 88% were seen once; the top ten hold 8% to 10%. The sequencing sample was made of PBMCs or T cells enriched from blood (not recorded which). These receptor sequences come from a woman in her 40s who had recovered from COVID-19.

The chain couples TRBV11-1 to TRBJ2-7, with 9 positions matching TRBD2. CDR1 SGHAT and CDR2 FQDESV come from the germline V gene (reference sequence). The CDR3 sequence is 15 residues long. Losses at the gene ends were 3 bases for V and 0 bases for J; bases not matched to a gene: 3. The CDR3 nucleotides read TGTGCCAGCAGCTTCGCTAGCGGGGCCTCCTACGAGCAGTACTTC. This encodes CASSFASGASYEQYF.

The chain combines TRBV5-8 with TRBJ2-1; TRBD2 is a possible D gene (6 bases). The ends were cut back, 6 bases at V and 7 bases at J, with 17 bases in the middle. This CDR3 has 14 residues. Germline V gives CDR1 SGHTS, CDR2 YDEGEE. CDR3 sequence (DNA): TGTGCCAGCATCGGTAGGGACTCCCAAAATGAGCAGTTCTTC. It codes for CASIGRDSQNEQFF. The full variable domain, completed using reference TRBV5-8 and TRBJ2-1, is EAGVTQSPTHLIKTRGQQATLRCSPISGHTSVYWYQQALGLGLQFLLWYDEGEERNRGNFPPRFSGRQFPNYSSELNVNALELEDSALYLCASIGRDSQNEQFFGPGTRLTVL.

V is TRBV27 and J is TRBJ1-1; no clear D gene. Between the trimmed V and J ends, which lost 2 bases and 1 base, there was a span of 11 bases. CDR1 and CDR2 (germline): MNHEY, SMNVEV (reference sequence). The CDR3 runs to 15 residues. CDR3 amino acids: CASSLGPPGNTEAFF. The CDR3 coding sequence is TGTGCCAGCAGTTTAGGTCCCCCGGGGAACACTGAAGCTTTCTTT.

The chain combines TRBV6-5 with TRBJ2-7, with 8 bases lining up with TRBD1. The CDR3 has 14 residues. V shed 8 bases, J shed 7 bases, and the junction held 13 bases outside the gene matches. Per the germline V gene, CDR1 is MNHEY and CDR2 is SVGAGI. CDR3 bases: TGTGCCAGCGCACCCGGGACAGGAACCATGGAGCAGTACTTC. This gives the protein CASAPGTGTMEQYF.

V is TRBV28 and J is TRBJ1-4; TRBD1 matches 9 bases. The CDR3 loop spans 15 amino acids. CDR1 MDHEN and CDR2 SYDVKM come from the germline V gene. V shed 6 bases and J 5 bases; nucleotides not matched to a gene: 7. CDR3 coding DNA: TGTGCCAGCAGACCCCGGACAGGGGTGAATGAAAAACTGTTTTTT. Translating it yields CASRPRTGVNEKLFF.

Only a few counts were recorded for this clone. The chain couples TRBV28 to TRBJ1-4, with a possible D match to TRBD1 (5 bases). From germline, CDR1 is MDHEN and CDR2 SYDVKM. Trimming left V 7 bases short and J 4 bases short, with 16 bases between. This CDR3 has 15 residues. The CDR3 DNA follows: TGTGCCAGCACCCTACGGGGGTTCGTTAATGAAAAACTGTTTTTT. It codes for CASTLRGFVNEKLFF.

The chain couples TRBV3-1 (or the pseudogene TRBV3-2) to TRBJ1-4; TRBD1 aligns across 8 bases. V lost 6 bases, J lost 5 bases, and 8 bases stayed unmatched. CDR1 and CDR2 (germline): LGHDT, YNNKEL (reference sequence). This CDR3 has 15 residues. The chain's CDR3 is CASSRRTGKNEKLFF. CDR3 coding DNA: TGTGCCAGCAGTCGTAGGACAGGGAAAAATGAAAAACTGTTTTTT.

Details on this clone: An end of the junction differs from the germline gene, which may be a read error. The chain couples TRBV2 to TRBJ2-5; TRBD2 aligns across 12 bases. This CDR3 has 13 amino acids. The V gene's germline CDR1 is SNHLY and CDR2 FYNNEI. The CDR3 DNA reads TGTGCCAGCAGCAGACTAGCGGGAGAGGCCCAGTACTTC. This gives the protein CASSRLAGEAQYF.

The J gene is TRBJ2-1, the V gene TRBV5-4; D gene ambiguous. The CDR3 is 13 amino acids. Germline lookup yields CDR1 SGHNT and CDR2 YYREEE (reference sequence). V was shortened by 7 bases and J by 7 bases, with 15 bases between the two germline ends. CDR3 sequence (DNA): TGTGCCAGCCCCGACGGAGTTGGTAATGAGCAGTTCTTC. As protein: CASPDGVGNEQFF.

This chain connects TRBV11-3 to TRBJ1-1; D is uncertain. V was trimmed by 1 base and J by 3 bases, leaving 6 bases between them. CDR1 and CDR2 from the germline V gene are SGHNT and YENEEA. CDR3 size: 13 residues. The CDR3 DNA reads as TGTGCCAGCAGCTTAGTGCCGGACACTGAAGCTTTCTTT. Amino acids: CASSLVPDTEAFF.

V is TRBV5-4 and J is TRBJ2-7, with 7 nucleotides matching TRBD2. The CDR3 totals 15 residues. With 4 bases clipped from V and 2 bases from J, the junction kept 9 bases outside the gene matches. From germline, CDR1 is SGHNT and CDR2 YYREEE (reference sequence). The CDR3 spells CASSPWASGPYEQYF. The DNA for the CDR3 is TGTGCCAGCAGCCCCTGGGCTAGCGGTCCCTACGAGCAGTACTTC.

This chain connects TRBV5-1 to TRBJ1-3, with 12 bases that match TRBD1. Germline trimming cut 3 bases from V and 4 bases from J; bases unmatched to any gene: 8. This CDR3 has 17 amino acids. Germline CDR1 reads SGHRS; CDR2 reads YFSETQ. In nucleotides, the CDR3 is TGCGCCAGCAGCTGGGGACAGGGGGCAAGGGCAGGAAACACCATATATTTT. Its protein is CASSWGQGARAGNTIYF. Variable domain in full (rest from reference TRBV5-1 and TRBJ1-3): KAGVTQTPRYLIKTRGQQVTLSCSPISGHRSVSWYQQTPGQGLQFLFEYFSETQRNKGNFPGRFSGRQFSNSRSEMNVSTLELGDSALYLCASSWGQGARAGNTIYFGEGSWLTVV.

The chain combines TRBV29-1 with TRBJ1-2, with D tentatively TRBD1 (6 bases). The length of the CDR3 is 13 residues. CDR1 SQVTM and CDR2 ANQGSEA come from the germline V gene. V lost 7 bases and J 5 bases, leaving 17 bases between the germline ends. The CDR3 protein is CSDRQADQYGYTF. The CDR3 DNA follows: TGCAGCGACCGACAGGCCGATCAGTATGGCTACACCTTC.

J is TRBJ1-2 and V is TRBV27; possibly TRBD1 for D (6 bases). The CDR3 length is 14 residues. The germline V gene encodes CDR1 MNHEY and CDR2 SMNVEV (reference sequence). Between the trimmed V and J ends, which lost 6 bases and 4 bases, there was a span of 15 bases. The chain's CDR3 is CASRPTGYAYGYTF. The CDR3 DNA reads TGTGCCAGCAGACCTACAGGGTACGCCTATGGCTACACCTTC.

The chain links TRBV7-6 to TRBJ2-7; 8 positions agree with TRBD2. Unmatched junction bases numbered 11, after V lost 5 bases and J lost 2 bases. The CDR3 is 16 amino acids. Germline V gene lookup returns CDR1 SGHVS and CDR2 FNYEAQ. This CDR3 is CASSPSGGSGTYEQYF. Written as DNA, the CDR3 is TGTGCCAGCAGCCCATCCGGGGGTAGCGGGACCTACGAGCAGTACTTC.

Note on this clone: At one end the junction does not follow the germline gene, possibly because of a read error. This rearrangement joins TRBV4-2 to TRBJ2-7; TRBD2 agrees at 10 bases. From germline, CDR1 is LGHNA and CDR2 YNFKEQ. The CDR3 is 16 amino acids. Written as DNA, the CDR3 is TGTGCCAGCAGTCAAGACCCCCTAGCGGGAGCTTACGAGCAGTACTTC. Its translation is CASSQDPLAGAYEQYF.

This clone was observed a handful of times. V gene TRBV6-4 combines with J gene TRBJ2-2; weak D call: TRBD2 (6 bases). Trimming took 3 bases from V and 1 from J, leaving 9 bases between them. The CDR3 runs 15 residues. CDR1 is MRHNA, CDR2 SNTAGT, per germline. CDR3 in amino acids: CASSEDSGNTGELFF. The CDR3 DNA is TGTGCCAGCAGTGAAGATAGCGGGAACACCGGGGAGCTGTTTTTT.

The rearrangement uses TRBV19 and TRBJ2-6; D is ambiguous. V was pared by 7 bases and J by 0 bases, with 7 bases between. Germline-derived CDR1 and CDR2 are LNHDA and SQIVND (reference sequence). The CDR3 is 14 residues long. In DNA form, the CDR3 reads TGTGCCAGTACACCAGGCTCTGGGGCCAACGTCCTGACTTTC. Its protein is CASTPGSGANVLTF.

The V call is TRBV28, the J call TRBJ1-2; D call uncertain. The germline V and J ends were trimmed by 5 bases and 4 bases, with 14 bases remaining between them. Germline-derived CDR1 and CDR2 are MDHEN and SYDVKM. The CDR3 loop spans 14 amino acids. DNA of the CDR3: TGTGCCAGCAGTCCCCCTACAGAGCTCTATGGCTACACCTTC. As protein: CASSPPTELYGYTF.

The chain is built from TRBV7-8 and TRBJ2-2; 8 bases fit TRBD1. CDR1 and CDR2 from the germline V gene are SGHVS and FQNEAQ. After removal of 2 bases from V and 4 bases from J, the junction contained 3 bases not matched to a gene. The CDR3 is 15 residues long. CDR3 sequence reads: CASSLRDRPTGELFF. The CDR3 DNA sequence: TGTGCCAGCAGCTTAAGGGACAGGCCCACCGGGGAGCTGTTTTTT.

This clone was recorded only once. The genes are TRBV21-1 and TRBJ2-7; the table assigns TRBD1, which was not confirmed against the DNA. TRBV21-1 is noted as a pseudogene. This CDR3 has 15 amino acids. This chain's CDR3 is CASSKEINISYEQYF. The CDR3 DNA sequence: TGTGCCAGCAGCAAAGAAATAAACATTTCCTACGAGCAGTACTTC.

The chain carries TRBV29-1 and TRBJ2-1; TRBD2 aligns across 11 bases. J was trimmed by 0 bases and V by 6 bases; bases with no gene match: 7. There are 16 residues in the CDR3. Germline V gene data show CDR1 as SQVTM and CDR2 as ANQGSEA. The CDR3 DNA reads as TGCAGCGTCCGGACTAGCGGGCTCCCCTCCTACAATGAGCAGTTCTTC. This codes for CSVRTSGLPSYNEQFF.

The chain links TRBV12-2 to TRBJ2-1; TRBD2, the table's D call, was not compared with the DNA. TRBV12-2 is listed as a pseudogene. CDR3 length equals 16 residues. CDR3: CASRLPTAGDNREQFF. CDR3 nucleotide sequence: TGTGCAAGTCGCTTGCCGACTGCGGGAGATAATCGTGAGCAGTTCTTC.

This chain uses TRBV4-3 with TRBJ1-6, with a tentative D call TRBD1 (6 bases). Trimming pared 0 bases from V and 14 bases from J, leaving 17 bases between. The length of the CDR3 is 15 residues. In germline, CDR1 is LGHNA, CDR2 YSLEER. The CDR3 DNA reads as TGCGCCAGCAGCCAAGAACAGGGCCCGCAGAGGTCCCTCCACTTT. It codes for CASSQEQGPQRSLHF.

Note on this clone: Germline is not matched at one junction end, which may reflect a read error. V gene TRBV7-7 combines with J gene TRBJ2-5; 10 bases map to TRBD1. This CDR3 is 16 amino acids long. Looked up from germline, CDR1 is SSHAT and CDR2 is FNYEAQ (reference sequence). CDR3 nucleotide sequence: TGTGCTAGCAGCTTAGGACCGACAGGGGGCCAGGAGACCCAGTACTTC. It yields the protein CASSLGPTGGQETQYF.

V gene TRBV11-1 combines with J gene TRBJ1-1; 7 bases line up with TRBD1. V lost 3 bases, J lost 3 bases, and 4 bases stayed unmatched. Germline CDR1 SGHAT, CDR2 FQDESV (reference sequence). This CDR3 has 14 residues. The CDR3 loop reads CASSFDRAYTEAFF. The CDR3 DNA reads TGTGCCAGCAGCTTCGACAGGGCGTACACTGAAGCTTTCTTT.

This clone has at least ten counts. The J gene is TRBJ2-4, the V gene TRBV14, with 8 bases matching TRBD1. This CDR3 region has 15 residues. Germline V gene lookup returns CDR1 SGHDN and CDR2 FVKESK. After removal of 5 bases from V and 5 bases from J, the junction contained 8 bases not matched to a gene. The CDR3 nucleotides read TGTGCCAGCAGCGGACGGCCCAGGGGGCAAAACATTCAGTACTTC. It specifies CASSGRPRGQNIQYF.

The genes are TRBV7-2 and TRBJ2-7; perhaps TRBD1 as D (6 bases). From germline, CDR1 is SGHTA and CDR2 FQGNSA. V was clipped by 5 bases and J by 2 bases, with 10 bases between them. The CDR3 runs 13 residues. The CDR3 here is CASSPTGPYEQYF. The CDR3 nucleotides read TGTGCCAGCAGCCCGACAGGACCCTACGAGCAGTACTTC. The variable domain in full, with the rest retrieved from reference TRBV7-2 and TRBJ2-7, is GAGVSQSPSNKVTEKGKDVELRCDPISGHTALYWYRQSLGQGLEFLIYFQGNSAPDKSGLPSDRFSAERTGGSVSTLTIQRTQQEDSAVYLCASSPTGPYEQYFGPGTRLTVT.

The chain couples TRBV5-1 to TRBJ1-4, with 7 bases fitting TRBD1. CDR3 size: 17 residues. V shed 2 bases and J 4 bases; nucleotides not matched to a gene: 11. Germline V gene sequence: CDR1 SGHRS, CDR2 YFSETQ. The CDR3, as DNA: TGCGCCAGCAGCTTCTCCCCGTCAGGGGGAGGTAATGAAAAACTGTTTTTT. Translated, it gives CASSFSPSGGGNEKLFF. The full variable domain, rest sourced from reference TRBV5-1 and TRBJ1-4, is KAGVTQTPRYLIKTRGQQVTLSCSPISGHRSVSWYQQTPGQGLQFLFEYFSETQRNKGNFPGRFSGRQFSNSRSEMNVSTLELGDSALYLCASSFSPSGGGNEKLFFGSGTQLSVL.

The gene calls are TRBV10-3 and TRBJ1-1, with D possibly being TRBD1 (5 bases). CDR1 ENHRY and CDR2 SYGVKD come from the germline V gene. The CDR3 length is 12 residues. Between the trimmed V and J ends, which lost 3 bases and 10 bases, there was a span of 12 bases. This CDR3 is CAISESQGGAFF. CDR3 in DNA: TGTGCCATCAGTGAAAGCCAGGGTGGAGCTTTCTTT.

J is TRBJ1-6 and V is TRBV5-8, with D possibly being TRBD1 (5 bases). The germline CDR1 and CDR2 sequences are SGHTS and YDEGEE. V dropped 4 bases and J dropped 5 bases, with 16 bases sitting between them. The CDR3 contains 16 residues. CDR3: CASSGHVPGDNSPLHF. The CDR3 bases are TGTGCCAGCAGCGGACACGTTCCGGGAGATAATTCACCCCTCCACTTT.

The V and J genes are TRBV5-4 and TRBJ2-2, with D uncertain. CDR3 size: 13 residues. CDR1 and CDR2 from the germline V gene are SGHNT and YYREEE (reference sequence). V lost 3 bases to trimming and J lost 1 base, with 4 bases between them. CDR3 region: CASSSLNTGELFF. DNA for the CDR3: TGTGCCAGCAGCTCACTGAACACCGGGGAGCTGTTTTTT.